The 21 T cell receptor beta chains below come from one sample, sequenced in a study of T cells after yellow fever vaccination. TCRdb reprocessed the 5' RACE reads via MiXCR and lists one record per CDR3 protein. Of hundreds of thousands of distinct CDR3 sequences in the sample, approximately 18% were seen once. Sequenced here: PBMCs, sampled before the yellow fever booster vaccination. Source of these receptors: a man aged 18 to 29 who received the YFV17D yellow fever vaccine.

This clonotype was seen repeatedly, ten times or more. The chain couples TRBV7-2 to TRBJ2-7; D ambiguous. The CDR3 spans 13 residues. Germline V CDR1 and CDR2: SGHTA, FQGNSA. Trimming cost V 7 bases and J 2 bases, with 12 bases left between them. CDR3 in amino acids: CASILEPTYEQYV. CDR3 in DNA: TGTGCCAGCATACTGGAACCGACCTACGAGCAGTACGTC.

This clonotype has only a few counts. V is TRBV5-1 and J is TRBJ2-5; tentative D call: TRBD1 (5 bases). This CDR3 region has 14 residues. V gave up 0 bases and J gave up 7 bases, with 13 bases separating them. Germline V gene lookup returns CDR1 SGHRS and CDR2 YFSETQ. CDR3 sequence (DNA): TGCGCCAGCAGCTTGGAGGGCAGGGATGGGACCCAGTACTTC. Translation: CASSLEGRDGTQYF.

V is TRBV5-5 and J is TRBJ1-1; TRBD1 agrees at 8 bases. CDR3 length equals 15 residues. Trimming removed 3 bases from V and 5 bases from J; junction bases left unmatched: 9. The germline CDR1 and CDR2 sequences are SGHKS and YYEKEE (reference sequence). The CDR3 DNA sequence: TGTGCCAGCAGCTCCTTTGACAGGGGAGGGACTGAAGCTTTCTTT. Its translation is CASSSFDRGGTEAFF.

This clonotype occurred a few times. V and J are TRBV6-5 and TRBJ1-6; weak D call: TRBD1 (5 bases). Per germline, CDR1 MNHEY and CDR2 SVGAGI. The germline V and J ends were trimmed by 6 bases and 10 bases, with 19 bases remaining between them. CDR3 length: 15 residues. Here the CDR3 reads CASSLKQGRISPLHF. The CDR3 coding sequence is TGTGCCAGCAGCCTTAAGCAGGGAAGAATCTCACCCCTCCACTTT.

J is TRBJ2-3 and V is TRBV28; TRBD1 matches 8 bases. The germline gives CDR1 MDHEN, CDR2 SYDVKM. The V gene end was trimmed by 6 bases and the J gene end by 4 bases; junction bases not matched to a gene: 9. The CDR3 has 15 amino acids. CDR3 sequence (DNA): TGTGCCAGCAGCTATCCCGGACAGGGTTCAGATACGCAGTATTTT. Its protein product is CASSYPGQGSDTQYF.

Only a few counts were recorded for this clonotype. The rearrangement links TRBV29-1 to TRBJ2-2; D call uncertain. Germline V gene lookup returns CDR1 SQVTM and CDR2 ANQGSEA. The CDR3 sequence is 14 residues long. V was clipped by 5 bases and J by 0 bases, with 10 bases between them. CDR3 bases: TGCAGCGTTTTCACGGAACCGAACACCGGGGAGCTGTTTTTT. Protein sequence: CSVFTEPNTGELFF.

V gene TRBV12-3 or TRBV12-4 combines with J gene TRBJ1-2; D gene uncertain. Trimming removed 3 bases at V and 8 bases at J, with 13 bases between. The length of the CDR3 is 13 residues. CDR3 sequence: CASSFMAPGGYTF. CDR3 nucleotides: TGTGCCAGCAGTTTTATGGCACCCGGGGGCTACACCTTC.

Here the CDR3 DNA reads TGTGCCAGCAGCCGTCCGGCGGGGAGCTTGGACAATGAGCAGTTCTTC. This encodes CASSRPAGSLDNEQFF. The chain recombines TRBV7-2 with TRBJ2-1, with D possibly TRBD2 on 6 matching bases. Germline V lookup: CDR1 SGHTA, CDR2 FQGNSA. The CDR3 is 16 residues long. Between the trimmed V and J ends, which lost 5 bases and 5 bases, there was a span of 19 bases.

The chain employs TRBV20-1 and TRBJ2-3, with 7 bases fitting TRBD1. The CDR3 runs to 16 residues. Germline CDR1 DFQATT, CDR2 SNEGSKA (reference sequence). V shed 1 base and J 3 bases; nucleotides not matched to a gene: 10. CDR3 loop: CSARAPNRGRTDTQYF. In nucleotides, the CDR3 is TGCAGTGCTAGAGCCCCCAACAGGGGTAGGACAGATACGCAGTATTTT.

A few counts support this clonotype. V is TRBV28 and J is TRBJ1-1, with 7 bases fitting TRBD1. Unmatched junction bases numbered 8, after V lost 7 bases and J lost 6 bases. This CDR3 region has 13 residues. CDR1 is MDHEN and CDR2 is SYDVKM in the germline V gene. The CDR3 coding sequence is TGTGCCAGCATCCGAAACAGGGGTTCTGAAGCTTTCTTT. This encodes CASIRNRGSEAFF.

This clonotype was seen only a few times. The rearrangement uses TRBV4-1 and TRBJ2-6, with 9 bases that match TRBD1. The V gene end was trimmed by 8 bases and the J gene end by 0 bases; junction bases not matched to a gene: 8. The CDR3 covers 17 residues. CDR1 and CDR2 (germline): MGHRA, YSYEKL. The CDR3 is CASARQGGFSGANVLTF. Here the CDR3 DNA reads TGCGCCAGCGCGAGACAGGGGGGCTTCTCTGGGGCCAACGTCCTGACTTTC.

This sequence joins TRBV6-2 or TRBV6-3 and TRBJ2-7; D is unresolved. Per the germline V gene, CDR1 is MNHEY and CDR2 is SVGEGT. This CDR3 has 11 residues. V was pared by 2 bases and J by 7 bases, with 6 bases between. The CDR3 loop reads CASSYALEQYF. CDR3 bases: TGTGCCAGCAGTTACGCTCTGGAGCAGTACTTC.

This clonotype turned up a few times. The chain has TRBV4-1 and TRBJ1-5; D not certain. V dropped 0 bases and J dropped 3 bases, with 12 bases sitting between them. CDR1 is MGHRA, CDR2 YSYEKL, per germline. The length of the CDR3 is 16 residues. CDR3 DNA sequence: TGCGCCAGCAGCCAAGATCACGGGAACCTCAATCAGCCCCAGCATTTT. Residues: CASSQDHGNLNQPQHF.

The CDR3 loop reads CASSHRLGDNEQFF. CDR3 DNA sequence: TGTGCCAGCAGCCACCGGCTGGGGGATAATGAGCAGTTCTTC. The rearrangement uses TRBV3-1 and TRBJ2-1; D possibly uses TRBD1 or TRBD2 (5 bases each). V dropped 3 bases and J dropped 7 bases, with 13 bases sitting between them. Germline V gene lookup returns CDR1 LGHDT and CDR2 YNNKEL (reference sequence). This CDR3 region has 14 residues.

This clonotype was found a few times. This rearrangement joins TRBV20-1 to TRBJ1-2; D is unclear. Trimming removed 6 bases at V and 8 bases at J, with 25 bases between. The CDR3 runs to 15 residues. CDR1 is DFQATT and CDR2 is SNEGSKA in the germline V gene (reference sequence). The CDR3 loop is CSARVTTALLSGYTF. The CDR3 DNA reads TGCAGTGCCCGGGTTACGACGGCCCTTTTATCCGGCTACACCTTC.

Only a few counts were recorded for this clonotype. This sequence joins TRBV20-1 and TRBJ1-4, with D hard to call. This CDR3 has 13 amino acids. Trimming pared 6 bases from V and 5 bases from J, leaving 13 bases between. Germline V gives CDR1 DFQATT, CDR2 SNEGSKA (reference sequence). The CDR3 sequence is CSATTAFNEKLFF. CDR3 nucleotides: TGCAGTGCGACCACAGCATTCAATGAAAAACTGTTTTTT.

There are a few counts of this clonotype. The chain couples TRBV7-2 to TRBJ2-7, with 8 bases identical to TRBD2. This CDR3 is 15 amino acids long. Trimming removed 6 bases from V and 2 bases from J; junction bases left unmatched: 9. The V gene's germline CDR1 is SGHTA and CDR2 FQGNSA. CDR3 residues: CASRLVVSGAYEQYF. The CDR3 nucleotides are TGTGCCAGCAGGCTAGTGGTTAGCGGGGCCTACGAGCAGTACTTC.

This clonotype has only a few counts. This chain joins TRBV5-1 and TRBJ2-7; D is unresolved. V dropped 2 bases and J dropped 2 bases, with 14 bases sitting between them. This CDR3 contains 15 residues. The germline V gene has CDR1 SGHRS and CDR2 YFSETQ. The CDR3 nucleotides are TGCGCCAGCAGCTTTCCTATACGTGGGACCTACGAGCAGTACTTC. Encoded protein: CASSFPIRGTYEQYF.

The chain couples TRBV29-1 to TRBJ1-3; no reliable D call. In germline, CDR1 is SQVTM, CDR2 ANQGSEA. With 7 bases removed from V and 0 bases from J, the gap between germline ends came to 10 bases. The CDR3 runs 13 residues. The CDR3 protein is CSACQSSGNTIYF. The CDR3 bases are TGCAGCGCATGCCAGAGCTCTGGAAACACCATATATTTT.

This clonotype was detected only once. The rearrangement links TRBV20-1 to TRBJ2-7; 8 bases map to TRBD2. J lost 0 bases, V lost 5 bases, and 9 bases had no gene match. The CDR3 covers 15 residues. The V gene's germline CDR1 is DFQATT and CDR2 SNEGSKA (reference sequence). The CDR3 sequence: CSASGLAYFSYEQYF. The CDR3 DNA reads as TGCAGTGCTTCAGGACTAGCCTACTTCTCCTACGAGCAGTACTTC.

This clonotype was counted only a few times. The chain has TRBV7-9 and TRBJ1-1; D is possibly TRBD1 (6 bases). The germline CDR1 and CDR2 sequences are SEHNR and FQNEAQ (reference sequence). V was clipped by 1 base and J by 4 bases, with 13 bases between them. This CDR3 spans 15 amino acids. Written as DNA, the CDR3 is TGTGCCAGCAGCTTAGGGGGGGCTTTAAGCACTGAAGCTTTCTTT. Protein product: CASSLGGALSTEAFF.